What follows are 4 T cell receptor beta chains derived from one specimen sequenced in a study of blood T cell repertoires in COVID-19. Some clones are missing from TCRdb's copy, which holds only in-frame ones; the method was immunoSEQ multiplex PCR. The sample records around 130,000 clones, roughly 84% being singletons. Source material: peripheral blood. The receptors come from a man aged 55 to 70 with acute or convalescent COVID-19.

This chain connects TRBV6-5 to TRBJ1-2, with 7 bases lining up with TRBD1. V was clipped by 5 bases and J by 8 bases; unmatched bases: 11. CDR1 is MNHEY and CDR2 is SVGAGI in the germline V gene. The CDR3 length is 14 residues. This CDR3 reads CASSNKGAPTGYTF. CDR3 DNA sequence: TGTGCCAGCAGTAATAAGGGGGCCCCTACCGGCTACACCTTC.

The chain is built from TRBV4-2 and TRBJ1-4; a possible D gene is TRBD1 (5 bases). The CDR3 consists of 13 residues. CDR1 and CDR2 (germline): LGHNA, YNFKEQ. V gave up 5 bases and J gave up 6 bases, with 10 bases separating them. In DNA, the CDR3 is TGTGCCAGCAGCGAAACAGGCTATGAAAAACTGTTTTTT. Its protein product is CASSETGYEKLFF.

The CDR3 protein is CASSLGMTGGPNYGYTF. The CDR3 DNA reads TGCGCCAGCAGCTTGGGTATGACAGGGGGCCCTAACTATGGCTACACCTTC. V gene TRBV5-1 combines with J gene TRBJ1-2, with TRBD1 matching 10 bases. Germline V gene lookup returns CDR1 SGHRS and CDR2 YFSETQ. The CDR3 is 17 residues long. The V segment lost 0 bases and the J segment 0 bases; nucleotides outside the gene matches: 5.

V gene TRBV6-2 or TRBV6-3 combines with J gene TRBJ2-7, with D tentatively TRBD1 (5 bases). In germline, CDR1 is MNHEY, CDR2 SVGEGT. This CDR3 is 16 amino acids long. With 1 base removed from V and 3 bases from J, the gap between germline ends came to 16 bases. The CDR3 DNA follows: TGTGCCAGCAGTTACTTGCAGGGCTCGGTCCACTACGAGCAGTACTTC. The encoded protein is CASSYLQGSVHYEQYF.